This passage covers 10 T cell receptor beta chains from one sample sequenced in a study of blood T cell repertoires in COVID-19. Sequencing was performed with immunoSEQ multiplex PCR; in TCRdb, only in-frame clones are kept and a portion is missing. Seen here are 40,000 to 45,000 clones, around 80% observed once, and the top ten hold over 25%. Sequencing was performed on peripheral blood. These receptors were collected from a man older than 75 with acute or convalescent COVID-19.

The V gene is TRBV2, the J gene TRBJ2-5; weak D call: TRBD1 (5 bases). This CDR3 comprises 16 residues. Germline CDR1 SNHLY, CDR2 FYNNEI. The V end lost 7 bases, the J end lost 0 bases, and 18 bases lay between the germline ends. CDR3 loop: CASKGQAYPYQETQYF. CDR3 DNA: TGTGCCAGCAAGGGGCAGGCCTACCCTTACCAAGAGACCCAGTACTTC.

CDR3 region: CASRTPGIQETQYF. The CDR3 coding sequence is TGTGCCAGCAGGACACCAGGGATCCAAGAGACCCAGTACTTC. The chain has TRBV6-5 and TRBJ2-5, with D perhaps matching TRBD1 (5 bases). V lost 6 bases, J lost 1 base, and 12 bases lay in between. Germline CDR1 MNHEY, CDR2 SVGAGI. The CDR3 runs 14 residues.

J is TRBJ1-1 and V is TRBV6-5; TRBD1 matches at 7 bases. The trim removed 1 base at V and 1 base at J, leaving 0 bases unmatched. Germline CDR1 MNHEY, CDR2 SVGAGI. The CDR3 sequence is 14 residues long. The CDR3 bases are TGTGCCAGCAGTTACTACAGGGGGAACACTGAAGCTTTCTTT. This encodes CASSYYRGNTEAFF.

V and J are TRBV19 and TRBJ2-3; 12 bases line up with TRBD2. V was clipped by 3 bases and J by 0 bases; unmatched bases: 10. The CDR3 totals 19 residues. Germline V lookup: CDR1 LNHDA, CDR2 SQIVND (reference sequence). Here the CDR3 DNA reads TGTGCCAGTAGTATTTCCGCCCTTCTAGCGGGGGGGAGCACAGATACGCAGTATTTT. As protein: CASSISALLAGGSTDTQYF.

The chain carries TRBV7-3 and TRBJ2-3; tentatively, D is TRBD2 (5 bases). The CDR3 extends over 14 amino acids. Germline CDR1 and CDR2: SGHTA and FQGTGA. The V gene lost 1 base and the J gene lost 0 bases, with 5 bases spanning the gap. CDR3: CASSLSGSTDTQYF. For the CDR3, the DNA is TGTGCCAGCAGCTTAAGCGGGAGCACAGATACGCAGTATTTT.

The CDR3 DNA follows: TGTGCCAGCAGTGTGGAGGGGGCTAGCCCCTACAATGAGCAGTTCTTC. It yields the protein CASSVEGASPYNEQFF. The chain has TRBV6-4 and TRBJ2-1; D is possibly TRBD1 (7 bases). V was trimmed by 4 bases and J by 2 bases, leaving 15 bases between them. Looked up from germline, CDR1 is MRHNA and CDR2 is SNTAGT. The CDR3 totals 16 residues.

The genes are TRBV2 and TRBJ1-2; possibly TRBD1 for D (5 bases). Germline CDR1 SNHLY, CDR2 FYNNEI. The ends were cut back, 6 bases at V and 6 bases at J, with 17 bases in the middle. The CDR3 has 14 residues. The DNA of the CDR3 is TGTGCCAGCAGCACAACGGGGGGTGGTGATGGCTACACCTTC. This translates into CASSTTGGGDGYTF.

The DNA for the CDR3 is TGTGCCAGCAGCCACCAAGCCGGACTTATCTCCTACGAGCAGTACTTC. It yields the protein CASSHQAGLISYEQYF. This chain joins TRBV3-1 (or the pseudogene TRBV3-2) and TRBJ2-7; tentatively, D is TRBD2 (5 bases). CDR3 size: 16 residues. Germline loops: CDR1 LGHDT, CDR2 YNNKEL (reference sequence). With 3 bases removed from V and 0 bases from J, the gap between germline ends came to 15 bases.

The sample holds a few counts of this clone. This chain joins TRBV11-2 and TRBJ1-1; D unresolved. V dropped 6 bases and J dropped 2 bases, with 10 bases sitting between them. Looked up from germline, CDR1 is SGHAT and CDR2 is FQNNGV. CDR3 length: 13 residues. In DNA, the CDR3 is TGTGCCAGCAGTATAACATTCAACACTGAAGCTTTCTTT. Translating it yields CASSITFNTEAFF.

V gene TRBV3-1 (or the pseudogene TRBV3-2) combines with J gene TRBJ2-2; 9 nucleotides agree with TRBD2. Germline V gene sequence: CDR1 LGHDT, CDR2 YNNKEL (reference sequence). V lost 0 bases and J lost 0; bases outside the gene matches: 5. CDR3 length equals 18 residues. The DNA for the CDR3 is TGTGCCAGCAGCCAAGATATCGCTAGCGGGGCGAACACCGGGGAGCTGTTTTTT. This translates into CASSQDIASGANTGELFF.